Below, 10 T cell receptor beta chains from the same sample are listed, as sequenced in a study of lymphopenia after photon versus proton radiotherapy. The data were produced by immunoSEQ multiplex PCR, yet TCRdb's version contains in-frame clones alone and is incomplete. The data hold 7,000 to 9,500 clones, with around 85% observed a single time. Sequencing was performed on peripheral blood, taken from a patient treated with photon-based radiotherapy. The receptors here all came from a woman between 65 and 79 years old with pancreatic cancer.

This clone was observed once. This chain links TRBV5-1 with TRBJ1-2; D possibly corresponds to TRBD1 (5 bases). Trimming shortened V by 0 bases and J by 7 bases, and 28 bases separated the two germline ends. The CDR3 is 19 amino acids. Germline V gives CDR1 SGHRS, CDR2 YFSETQ. The CDR3 DNA reads TGCGCCAGCAGCTTGGGGTCAGGGTCCTTTAGAACCGCATCTGGTGGCTACACCTTC. Translating it yields CASSLGSGSFRTASGGYTF.

CDR3 residues: CASTLGQGVTEAFF. CDR3 nucleotide sequence: TGTGCCAGCACCCTAGGACAGGGTGTCACTGAAGCTTTCTTT. The V call is TRBV2, the J call TRBJ1-1, with 8 bases identical to TRBD1. V shed 7 bases and J 4 bases; nucleotides not matched to a gene: 8. The CDR3 runs 14 residues. Germline CDR1 and CDR2: SNHLY and FYNNEI.

The chain carries TRBV5-8 and TRBJ2-7; no clear D. Germline CDR1 is SGHTS and CDR2 is YDEGEE. The CDR3 covers 12 residues. The V gene lost 3 bases and the J gene lost 6 bases, with 10 bases spanning the gap. The CDR3 loop is CASSSERAEQYF. The CDR3 region has the DNA TGTGCCAGCAGCTCTGAAAGGGCCGAGCAGTACTTC.

The CDR3 loop is CASSLALSGQAYEQYF. CDR3 coding DNA: TGCGCCAGCAGCTTGGCGCTTTCGGGACAGGCCTACGAGCAGTACTTC. The chain joins TRBV5-1 to TRBJ2-7; 8 nucleotides align to TRBD1. The CDR3 covers 16 residues. The trim removed 0 bases at V and 2 bases at J, leaving 7 bases unmatched. Germline V gives CDR1 SGHRS, CDR2 YFSETQ. Supplemented by reference TRBV5-1 and TRBJ2-7, the full variable domain reads KAGVTQTPRYLIKTRGQQVTLSCSPISGHRSVSWYQQTPGQGLQFLFEYFSETQRNKGNFPGRFSGRQFSNSRSEMNVSTLELGDSALYLCASSLALSGQAYEQYFGPGTRLTVT.

V gene TRBV5-4 combines with J gene TRBJ1-2; 10 bases are a match to TRBD1. Germline loops: CDR1 SGHNT, CDR2 YYREEE (reference sequence). Trimming cost V 3 bases and J 7 bases; bases outside gene matches: 6. CDR3 length equals 14 residues. This CDR3 reads CASSSGTGAGGYTF. The CDR3, as DNA: TGTGCCAGCAGCTCCGGGACAGGGGCGGGTGGCTACACCTTC.

The genes are TRBV7-3 and TRBJ2-1, with 8 bases matching TRBD2. Unmatched junction bases numbered 8, after V lost 5 bases and J lost 2 bases. The CDR3 loop spans 16 amino acids. Germline values: CDR1 SGHTA, CDR2 FQGTGA. In DNA, the CDR3 is TGTGCCAGCAGCCCGCGGGCGGGAGGTGCCTACAATGAGCAGTTCTTC. It translates to CASSPRAGGAYNEQFF. Full variable domain (missing parts from reference TRBV7-3 and TRBJ2-1): GAGVSQTPSNKVTEKGKYVELRCDPISGHTALYWYRQSLGQGPEFLIYFQGTGAADDSGLPNDRFFAVRPEGSVSTLKIQRTERGDSAVYLCASSPRAGGAYNEQFFGPGTRLTVL.

V gene TRBV2 combines with J gene TRBJ2-1; 7 positions match TRBD2. The germline CDR1 and CDR2 sequences are SNHLY and FYNNEI. J gave up 4 bases and V 6 bases, and 9 bases lay outside the gene matches. The CDR3 is made up of 15 amino acids. CDR3 nucleotide sequence: TGTGCCAGCAGCCCACTCGCGGGAGCTTACAATGAGCAGTTCTTC. Translation: CASSPLAGAYNEQFF.

The chain is built from TRBV18 and TRBJ1-4; unclear D gene. The CDR3 loop spans 14 amino acids. The V gene's germline CDR1 is KGHSH and CDR2 LQKENI. Trimming removed 0 bases from V and 7 bases from J, with 9 bases in between. The chain's CDR3 is CASSPPFSGEKLFF. CDR3 in DNA: TGTGCCAGCTCACCACCGTTTTCCGGTGAAAAACTGTTTTTT.

The V call is TRBV9, the J call TRBJ2-7, with a possible D match to TRBD2 (6 bases). Germline CDR1 SGDLS, CDR2 YYNGEE. V dropped 3 bases and J dropped 3 bases, with 10 bases sitting between them. There are 13 residues in the CDR3. The CDR3 sequence is CASSAGLLYEQYF. The CDR3 coding sequence is TGTGCCAGCAGCGCGGGACTCCTCTACGAGCAGTACTTC.

The chain has TRBV5-4 and TRBJ2-5; D remains ambiguous. Germline assignment: CDR1 SGHNT and CDR2 YYREEE (reference sequence). The V end lost 4 bases, the J end lost 5 bases, and 18 bases lay between the germline ends. CDR3 size: 15 residues. Here the CDR3 reads CASSPEPVKGETQYF. In nucleotides, the CDR3 is TGTGCCAGCAGCCCTGAACCGGTCAAAGGGGAGACCCAGTACTTC.